This is a list of T cell receptor beta chains from one sample in a study of CXCR3-negative and CXCR3-positive naive CD8 T cells. TCRdb reprocessed the 5' RACE reads; each CDR3 protein has one entry and no DNA is given. The listing records around 140,000 distinct CDR3 sequences. Specimen: naive CXCR3+ CD8+ T cells from blood. These receptor sequences come from a human donor in good health. Some clones in this sample may be carry-over from other donors' samples. The CDR3 runs from the conserved cysteine through the conserved F or W. The order of the fields is J gene, CDR3 length, V gene, CDR3 protein.

>TRBJ2-7|14|TRBV11-2
CASSLPGASYEQYF
>TRBJ2-3|16|TRBV29-1
CSAVGGLATLTDTQYF
>TRBJ1-1|13|TRBV20-1
CSAMGQGYTEAFF
>TRBJ2-1|13|TRBV29-1
CSVVESSYNEQFF
>TRBJ2-1|14|TRBV4-3
CASSRGGSYNEQFF
>TRBJ2-1|15|TRBV5-1
CASSLELAGFNEQFF
>TRBJ1-1|14|TRBV2
CASSERRGDTEAFF
>TRBJ1-6|13|TRBV5-5
CASSFGENSPLHF
>TRBJ2-7|14|TRBV28
CASSLKEGLYEQYF
>TRBJ1-5|12|TRBV7-2
CASSLFGQPQHF
>TRBJ2-1|15|TRBV12-3/TRBV12-4
CASSFGRGGGNEQFF
>TRBJ2-1|20|TRBV15
CATSRDLLMGLADSYNEQFF
>TRBJ2-1|13|TRBV28
CASSRVSRDAVVF
>TRBJ2-2|13|TRBV15
CATSRKSGGELFF
>TRBJ1-5|17|TRBV7-9
CASSLRRDRVFNQPQHF
>TRBJ2-7|11|TRBV2
CATTSGYEQYF
>TRBJ2-2|19|TRBV21-1
CASSGRGAGHTYNTRELFF
>TRBJ1-2|13|TRBV29-1
CCVPLGSNYGYTF
>TRBJ1-5|13|TRBV29-1
CSVEEGVHQPQHF
>TRBJ2-5|17|TRBV9
CASSSSSGTGVVGTQYF
>TRBJ1-1|13|TRBV5-1
CASSLQGTVEAFF
>TRBJ2-4|14|TRBV20-1
CSTSPQGAKNIQYF
>TRBJ1-5|15|TRBV3-1
CASSQESGWGQPQHF